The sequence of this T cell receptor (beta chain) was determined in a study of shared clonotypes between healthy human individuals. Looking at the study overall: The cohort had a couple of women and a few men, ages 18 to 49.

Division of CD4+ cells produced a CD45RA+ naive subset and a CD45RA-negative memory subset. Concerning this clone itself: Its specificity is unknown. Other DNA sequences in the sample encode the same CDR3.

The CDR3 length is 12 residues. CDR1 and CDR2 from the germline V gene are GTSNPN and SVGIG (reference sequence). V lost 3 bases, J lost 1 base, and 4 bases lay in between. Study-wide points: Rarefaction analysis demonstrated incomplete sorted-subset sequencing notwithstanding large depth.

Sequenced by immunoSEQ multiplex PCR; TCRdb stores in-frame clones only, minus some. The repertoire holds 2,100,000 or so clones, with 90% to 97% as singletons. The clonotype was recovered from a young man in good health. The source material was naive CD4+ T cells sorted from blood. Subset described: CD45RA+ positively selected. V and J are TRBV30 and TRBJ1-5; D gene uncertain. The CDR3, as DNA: TGTGCCTGGAGCGGGAGCAATCAGCCCCAGCATTTT. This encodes CAWSGSNQPQHF. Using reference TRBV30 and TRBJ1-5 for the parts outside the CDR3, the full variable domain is SQTIHQWPATLVQPVGSPLSLECTVEGTSNPNLYWYRQAAGRGLQLLFYSVGIGQISSEVPQNLSASRPQDRQFILSSKKLLLSDSGFYLCAWSGSNQPQHFGDGTRLSIL.